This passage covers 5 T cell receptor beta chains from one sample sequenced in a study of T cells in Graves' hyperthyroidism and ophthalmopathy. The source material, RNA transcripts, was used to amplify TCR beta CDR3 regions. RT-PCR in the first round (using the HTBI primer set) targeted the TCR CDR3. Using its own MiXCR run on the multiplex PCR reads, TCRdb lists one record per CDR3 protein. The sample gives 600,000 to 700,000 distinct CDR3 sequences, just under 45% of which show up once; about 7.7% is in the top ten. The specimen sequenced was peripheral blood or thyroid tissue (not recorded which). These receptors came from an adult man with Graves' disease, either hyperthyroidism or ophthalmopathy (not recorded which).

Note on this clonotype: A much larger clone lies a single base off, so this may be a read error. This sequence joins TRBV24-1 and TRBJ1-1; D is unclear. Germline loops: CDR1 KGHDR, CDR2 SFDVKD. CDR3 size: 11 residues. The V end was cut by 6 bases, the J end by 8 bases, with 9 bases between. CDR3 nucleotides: TGTGCCACCAGTTATTCCCGAGAAGCTTTCTTT. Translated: CATSYSREAFF.

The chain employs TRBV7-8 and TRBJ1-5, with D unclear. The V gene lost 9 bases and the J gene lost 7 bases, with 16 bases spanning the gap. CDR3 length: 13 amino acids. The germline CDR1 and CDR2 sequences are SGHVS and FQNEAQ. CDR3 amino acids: CASEARIGQPQHF. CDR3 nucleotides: TGTGCCAGTGAGGCTCGGATTGGGCAGCCCCAGCATTTT.

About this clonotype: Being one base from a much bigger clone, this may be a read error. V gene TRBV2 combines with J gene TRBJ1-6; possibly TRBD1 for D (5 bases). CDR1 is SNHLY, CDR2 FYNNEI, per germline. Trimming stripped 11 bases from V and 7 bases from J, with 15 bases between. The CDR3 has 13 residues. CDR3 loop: CAGKGWRNSPLHF. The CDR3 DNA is TGTGCCGGCAAGGGGTGGAGAAATTCACCCCTCCACTTT. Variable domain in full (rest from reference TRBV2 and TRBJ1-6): EPEVTQTPSHQVTQMGQEVILRCVPISNHLYFYWYRQILGQKVEFLVSFYNNEISEKSEIFDDQFSVERPDGSNFTLKIRSTKLEDSAMYFCAGKGWRNSPLHFGNGTRLTVT.

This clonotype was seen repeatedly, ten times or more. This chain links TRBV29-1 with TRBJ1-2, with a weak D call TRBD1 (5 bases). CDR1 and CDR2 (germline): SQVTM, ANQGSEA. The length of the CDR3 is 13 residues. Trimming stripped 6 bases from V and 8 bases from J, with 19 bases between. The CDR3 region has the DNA TGCAGCGTAGCCATGACAGCTGCAGGGGGCTACACCTTC. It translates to CSVAMTAAGGYTF.

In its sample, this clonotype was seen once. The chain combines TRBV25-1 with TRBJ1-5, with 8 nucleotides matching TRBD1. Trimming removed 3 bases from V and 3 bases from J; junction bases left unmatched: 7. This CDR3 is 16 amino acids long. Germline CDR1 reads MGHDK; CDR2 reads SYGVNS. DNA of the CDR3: TGTGCCAGCAGTGATGCGGACAGGGCAACCAATCAGCCCCAGCATTTT. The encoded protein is CASSDADRATNQPQHF.